Presented here are 17 T cell receptor beta chains from one specimen sequenced in a study of cytomegalovirus exposure and HLA in healthy donors. PCR used 60 Vbeta primers and 13 Jbeta primers. Method: immunoSEQ multiplex PCR; TCRdb's copy keeps in-frame clones and lacks some. This sample's table has around 75,000 clones. Input material: PBMCs. Receptors were obtained from an older woman in good health and CMV-seronegative.

The V and J genes are TRBV7-2 and TRBJ1-5; possibly TRBD1 for D (5 bases). The germline V gene encodes CDR1 SGHTA and CDR2 FQGNSA. The CDR3 runs 15 residues. V lost 5 bases and J 6 bases, leaving 17 bases between the germline ends. CDR3 sequence (DNA): TGTGCCAGCAGCCCATCGACCACCGGGGGTCAGCCCCAGCATTTT. Encoded protein: CASSPSTTGGQPQHF.

The chain joins TRBV5-5 to TRBJ2-5, with D perhaps matching TRBD2 (5 bases). Germline loops: CDR1 SGHKS, CDR2 YYEKEE (reference sequence). Trimming stripped 4 bases from V and 4 bases from J, with 14 bases between. The CDR3 consists of 14 residues. CDR3 DNA: TGTGCCAGCAGCCCAAGCCCAGGAGGAGAGACCCAGTACTTC. Residues: CASSPSPGGETQYF.

The rearrangement uses TRBV10-1 and TRBJ2-1, with 8 nucleotides matching TRBD2. CDR1 WNHNN and CDR2 SYGVQD come from the germline V gene (reference sequence). Unmatched junction bases numbered 13, after V lost 6 bases and J lost 3 bases. The CDR3 consists of 17 residues. CDR3 loop: CASSPRSGSIIYNEQFF. The CDR3 DNA reads TGCGCCAGCAGCCCTAGAAGCGGGAGTATCATCTACAATGAGCAGTTCTTC.

DNA of the CDR3: TGTGCCAGTAGTATAGTTGGGGACAGGGACACTGAAGCTTTCTTT. Translating it yields CASSIVGDRDTEAFF. J is TRBJ1-1 and V is TRBV19; 9 bases line up with TRBD1. Germline V gene lookup returns CDR1 LNHDA and CDR2 SQIVND (reference sequence). The length of the CDR3 is 15 residues. Trimming took 1 base from V and 3 from J; bases not matched to a gene: 3.

J is TRBJ2-5 and V is TRBV9; TRBD1 might be the D (6 bases). V lost 6 bases and J lost 2, with 17 bases in between. The CDR3 has 15 residues. CDR1 is SGDLS and CDR2 is YYNGEE in the germline V gene. CDR3 in amino acids: CASNLLGDTQETQYF. The DNA for the CDR3 is TGTGCCAGCAACTTATTGGGGGACACGCAAGAGACCCAGTACTTC. The whole variable domain, filled in from reference TRBV9 and TRBJ2-5, reads DSGVTQTPKHLITATGQRVTLRCSPRSGDLSVYWYQQSLDQGLQFLIQYYNGEERAKGNILERFSAQQFPDLHSELNLSSLELGDSALYFCASNLLGDTQETQYFGPGTRLLVL.

The chain has TRBV21-1 and TRBJ2-7; TRBD2 is taken as the D call from the table, unchecked against the DNA. TRBV21-1 is a known pseudogene. The CDR3 covers 16 residues. CDR3 sequence reads: CASSLPRTSGSAEQYF. The CDR3 region has the DNA TGTGCCAGCAGCCTTCCTCGGACTAGCGGGAGTGCCGAGCAGTACTTC.

The chain recombines TRBV6-4 with TRBJ2-1; 9 bases map to TRBD2. Germline CDR1 reads MRHNA; CDR2 reads SNTAGT. This CDR3 comprises 15 residues. The V segment lost 6 bases and the J segment 0 bases; nucleotides outside the gene matches: 3. CDR3: CASSLTSGSYNEQFF. CDR3 nucleotide sequence: TGTGCCAGCAGCCTGACTAGCGGCTCCTACAATGAGCAGTTCTTC.

The V and J genes are TRBV27 and TRBJ1-1; D is possibly TRBD1 (6 bases). Trimming removed 6 bases at V and 4 bases at J, with 18 bases between. CDR1 and CDR2 from the germline V gene are MNHEY and SMNVEV (reference sequence). The CDR3 covers 15 residues. The CDR3: CASSPITGFGTEAFF. DNA of the CDR3: TGTGCCAGCAGCCCCATAACAGGGTTTGGCACTGAAGCTTTCTTT.

The CDR3 DNA is TGCGCCAGCAGCTTGGAACAGGCCTGGGATAATTCACCCCTCCACTTT. As protein: CASSLEQAWDNSPLHF. The chain carries TRBV5-1 and TRBJ1-6; TRBD1 might be the D (5 bases). Trimming shortened V by 0 bases and J by 5 bases, and 12 bases separated the two germline ends. The CDR3 has 16 residues. The germline gives CDR1 SGHRS, CDR2 YFSETQ.

This rearrangement joins TRBV21-1 to TRBJ2-1; TRBD2, as called in the table, went unchecked against the DNA. TRBV21-1 is a pseudogene segment. This CDR3 comprises 13 residues. The CDR3 nucleotides read TGTGCCAGCAGGAAAGCGGGAGGGCGCGAGCAGTTCTTC. Its protein is CASRKAGGREQFF.

V is TRBV4-2 and J is TRBJ2-5; 9 bases match TRBD1. Looked up from germline, CDR1 is LGHNA and CDR2 is YNFKEQ. The CDR3 totals 15 residues. V lost 1 base to trimming and J lost 5 bases; unmatched junction nucleotides: 5. The CDR3 sequence: CASSQGDRAGETQYF. The CDR3 nucleotides read TGTGCCAGCAGCCAAGGGGACAGGGCAGGGGAGACCCAGTACTTC.

The rearrangement uses TRBV2 and TRBJ1-5; 7 bases are shared with TRBD1. J gave up 4 bases and V 3 bases, and 6 bases lay outside the gene matches. Germline V gene sequence: CDR1 SNHLY, CDR2 FYNNEI. This CDR3 contains 15 residues. The CDR3 reads CASSELDRLNQPQHF. In DNA, the CDR3 is TGTGCCAGCAGTGAGCTGGACAGGTTAAATCAGCCCCAGCATTTT.

This chain connects TRBV19 to TRBJ2-7; 10 bases fit TRBD2. CDR1 and CDR2 from the germline V gene are LNHDA and SQIVND (reference sequence). Trimming cost V 6 bases and J 3 bases; bases outside gene matches: 11. This CDR3 has 16 residues. The CDR3 DNA reads as TGTGCCAGTAGAGCGGGAGGTCTAGCGGGAGTCTACGAGCAGTACTTC. It translates to CASRAGGLAGVYEQYF.

The rearrangement joins TRBV5-1 to TRBJ2-3; 12 bases line up with TRBD2. With 2 bases clipped from V and 3 bases from J, the junction kept 7 bases outside the gene matches. This CDR3 comprises 17 residues. Looked up from germline, CDR1 is SGHRS and CDR2 is YFSETQ. The CDR3 bases are TGCGCCAGCAGCTTCAGGGGACTAGCGGGTATGACAGATACGCAGTATTTT. This codes for CASSFRGLAGMTDTQYF.

This sequence joins TRBV5-1 and TRBJ1-4; D gene uncertain. V was cut by 4 bases and J by 7 bases, with 11 bases left in between. The CDR3 covers 13 residues. Germline CDR1 is SGHRS and CDR2 is YFSETQ. The CDR3 nucleotides read TGCGCCAGCAGCCCTCTTGGGAGTGAAAAACTGTTTTTT. Residues: CASSPLGSEKLFF.

The chain links TRBV21-1 to TRBJ2-2; the D call TRBD2 from the table was never checked on the DNA. TRBV21-1 represents a pseudogene. There are 20 residues in the CDR3. The CDR3 DNA is TGTGCCAGCGTGGAGGAGACTAGCGGGAGGGCCGGGGGGGTCACCGGGGAGCTGTTTTTT. Translation gives CASVEETSGRAGGVTGELFF.

This chain links TRBV11-2 with TRBJ2-5; D may be TRBD1 (5 bases). Germline CDR1 and CDR2: SGHAT and FQNNGV. The CDR3 consists of 16 residues. V gave up 1 base and J gave up 2 bases, with 14 bases separating them. The CDR3 DNA follows: TGTGCCAGCAGCTTAGCGCTTAGGACAATACAAGAGACCCAGTACTTC. It translates to CASSLALRTIQETQYF.